This T cell receptor beta chain emerged from a study of T cell responses to AZD1222 COVID-19 vaccine. The table came from immunoSEQ multiplex PCR; TCRdb's copy has only in-frame clones and leaves some out. The sample contains about 120,000 clones, about nine tenths of which appear only once. V lost 5 bases and J 5 bases, leaving 10 bases between the germline ends. Germline V lookup: CDR1 SEHNR, CDR2 FQNEAQ (reference sequence). The CDR3 has 12 amino acids. The V gene is TRBV7-9, the J gene TRBJ2-7; D ambiguous. The sequence came from an adult in good health. The source material was peripheral blood, sampled on day 0 of AZD1222 vaccination. Here the CDR3 DNA reads TGTGCCAGCAGCCGAACCATAGACGAGCAGTACTTC. It codes for CASSRTIDEQYF.